Listed below are T cell receptor beta chains from one sample, sequenced in a study of shared clonotypes between healthy human individuals. Measured with immunoSEQ multiplex PCR; TCRdb has only the in-frame clones, and not every one. The top ten clones hold less than 2% of a sample with a few million clones, around 93% of them seen once. The source material was naive CD8+ T cells from PBMCs. These receptors were obtained from a man aged 18 to 30 in good health. Some clones in this sample may be carry-over from other donors' samples. CDR3s include the opening cysteine and the closing phenylalanine or tryptophan. Fields, in order: D gene, J gene, clone size, V gene, CDR3 protein, CDR3 DNA. D genes are given only for firm matches. Expanded clones are given a class, and other clones once, few, many or no size at all.

d_call: NA
j_call: TRBJ1-1
clone_size: NA
v_call: TRBV30
cdr3_aa: CAWDLGGGNTEAFF
cdr3_nt: TGTGCCTGGGACCTGGGGGGCGGAAACACTGAAGCTTTCTTT

d_call: NA
j_call: TRBJ2-7
clone_size: once
v_call: TRBV11-2
cdr3_aa: CASSLAGVRGPLQYF
cdr3_nt: TGTGCCAGCAGCCTAGCCGGGGTTAGAGGGCCTTTGCAGTACTTC

d_call: NA
j_call: TRBJ2-1
clone_size: NA
v_call: TRBV12-5
cdr3_aa: CASANLLSYNEQFF
cdr3_nt: TGTGCTAGTGCCAACCTACTCTCCTACAATGAGCAGTTCTTC

d_call: NA
j_call: TRBJ1-1
clone_size: NA
v_call: TRBV5-6
cdr3_aa: CASSFRNTEAFF
cdr3_nt: TGTGCCAGCAGCTTTAGGAACACTGAAGCTTTCTTT

d_call: NA
j_call: TRBJ2-1
clone_size: once
v_call: TRBV7-2
cdr3_aa: CASSLAGAGVNEQFF
cdr3_nt: TGTGCCAGCAGCTTAGCGGGGGCCGGGGTGAATGAGCAGTTCTTC

d_call: NA
j_call: TRBJ1-5
clone_size: once
v_call: TRBV6-1
cdr3_aa: CATEAWPGDTQPQHF
cdr3_nt: TGTGCCACCGAGGCGTGGCCGGGGGATACTCAGCCCCAGCATTTT

d_call: NA
j_call: TRBJ2-2
clone_size: NA
v_call: TRBV7-9
cdr3_aa: CANNSGSGGELFF
cdr3_nt: TGTGCCAACAATAGTGGCTCCGGCGGGGAGCTGTTTTTT

d_call: NA
j_call: TRBJ1-1
clone_size: few
v_call: TRBV9
cdr3_aa: CASSVSTEAFF
cdr3_nt: TGTGCCAGCAGCGTATCGACAGAAGCTTTCTTT

d_call: NA
j_call: TRBJ1-1
clone_size: NA
v_call: TRBV10-3
cdr3_aa: CASRRVGATEAFF
cdr3_nt: TGTGCCAGCCGAAGGGTGGGAGCCACTGAAGCTTTCTTT

d_call: TRBD1
j_call: TRBJ2-5
clone_size: NA
v_call: TRBV7-9
cdr3_aa: CASRARRGGDETQYF
cdr3_nt: TGTGCCAGCAGAGCCCGGAGAGGGGGCGACGAGACCCAGTACTTC

d_call: NA
j_call: TRBJ2-5
clone_size: once
v_call: TRBV2
cdr3_aa: CASRPAGTVLQETQYF
cdr3_nt: TGTGCCAGCAGACCCGCTGGTACAGTTCTTCAAGAGACCCAGTACTTC

d_call: NA
j_call: TRBJ2-7
clone_size: NA
v_call: TRBV6-4
cdr3_aa: CASSDIIKADF
cdr3_nt: TGTGCCAGCAGCGATATAATAAAAGCGGACTTC

d_call: NA
j_call: TRBJ2-6
clone_size: NA
v_call: TRBV27
cdr3_aa: CASSPGRPSGANVLTF
cdr3_nt: TGTGCCAGCAGTCCGGGACGTCCCTCTGGGGCCAACGTCCTGACTTTC

d_call: TRBD1
j_call: TRBJ2-1
clone_size: NA
v_call: TRBV4-1
cdr3_aa: CASSPWGQGYNEQFF
cdr3_nt: TGCGCCAGCAGCCCCTGGGGACAGGGGTACAATGAGCAGTTCTTC

d_call: NA
j_call: TRBJ2-4
clone_size: NA
v_call: TRBV7-2
cdr3_aa: CASSFLGPLAKNIQYF
cdr3_nt: TGTGCCAGCAGCTTTCTCGGGCCATTAGCCAAAAACATTCAGTACTTC

d_call: NA
j_call: TRBJ2-1
clone_size: NA
v_call: TRBV6-5
cdr3_aa: CASSPGGSDEQFF
cdr3_nt: TGTGCCAGCAGTCCCGGGGGAAGCGATGAGCAGTTCTTC

d_call: TRBD1
j_call: TRBJ1-4
clone_size: NA
v_call: TRBV5-6
cdr3_aa: CASSSDRGRREKLFF
cdr3_nt: TGTGCCAGCAGTTCGGACAGGGGACGGAGGGAAAAACTGTTTTTT

d_call: NA
j_call: TRBJ2-1
clone_size: NA
v_call: TRBV28
cdr3_aa: CASSFEGGLAFNEQFF
cdr3_nt: TGTGCCAGCAGTTTCGAGGGGGGGCTAGCGTTCAATGAGCAGTTCTTC

d_call: NA
j_call: TRBJ2-2
clone_size: NA
v_call: TRBV9
cdr3_aa: CASSPPGWRGGTGELFF
cdr3_nt: TGTGCCAGCAGCCCTCCCGGTTGGAGGGGGGGTACCGGGGAGCTGTTTTTT

d_call: NA
j_call: TRBJ1-2
clone_size: NA
v_call: TRBV28
cdr3_aa: CASSPPGSYGYTF
cdr3_nt: TGTGCCAGCAGTCCACCGGGTTCTTATGGCTACACCTTC

d_call: NA
j_call: TRBJ1-5
clone_size: NA
v_call: TRBV10-1
cdr3_aa: CASSESMGTARHF
cdr3_nt: TGCGCCAGCAGTGAGTCGATGGGGACGGCCCGGCATTTT

d_call: NA
j_call: TRBJ2-7
clone_size: NA
v_call: TRBV19
cdr3_aa: CASSQFGPGYEQYF
cdr3_nt: TGTGCCAGTAGTCAATTCGGACCAGGCTACGAGCAGTACTTC

d_call: NA
j_call: TRBJ1-1
clone_size: NA
v_call: TRBV4-2
cdr3_aa: CASSQDLGDSMSIWRAFF
cdr3_nt: TGTGCCAGCAGCCAAGATCTTGGGGACTCGATGAGTATTTGGCGAGCTTTCTTT

d_call: NA
j_call: TRBJ1-2
clone_size: NA
v_call: TRBV30
cdr3_aa: CAWRVGIDRYPNYGYTF
cdr3_nt: TGTGCCTGGAGGGTCGGCATCGACAGGTACCCTAACTATGGCTACACCTTC

d_call: TRBD2
j_call: TRBJ2-1
clone_size: NA
v_call: TRBV7-6
cdr3_aa: CASSFLGLADTSYNEQFF
cdr3_nt: TGTGCCAGCAGCTTTCTCGGACTAGCGGATACGTCCTACAATGAGCAGTTCTTC

d_call: NA
j_call: TRBJ1-1
clone_size: NA
v_call: TRBV28
cdr3_aa: CASSFRPDSLGVNTEAFF
cdr3_nt: TGTGCCAGCAGTTTCCGCCCGGACAGTTTAGGGGTGAACACTGAAGCTTTCTTT

d_call: NA
j_call: TRBJ2-2
clone_size: NA
v_call: TRBV7-9
cdr3_aa: CASSLAPGRQNTGELFF
cdr3_nt: TGTGCCAGCAGCTTAGCGCCGGGCAGACAGAACACCGGGGAGCTGTTTTTT

d_call: NA
j_call: TRBJ2-7
clone_size: NA
v_call: TRBV15
cdr3_aa: CATSRLSPEDWEYEQYF
cdr3_nt: TGTGCCACCAGCAGACTTTCTCCGGAGGACTGGGAGTACGAGCAGTACTTC

d_call: NA
j_call: TRBJ1-1
clone_size: NA
v_call: TRBV19
cdr3_aa: CASSILGYTEAFF
cdr3_nt: TGTGCCAGTAGTATACTGGGTTATACTGAAGCTTTCTTT

d_call: NA
j_call: TRBJ1-3
clone_size: NA
v_call: TRBV4-1
cdr3_aa: CASSQVGWEQGLVYF
cdr3_nt: TGCGCCAGCAGCCAAGTGGGGTGGGAACAGGGTCTCGTGTATTTT

d_call: TRBD1
j_call: TRBJ2-3
clone_size: once
v_call: TRBV27
cdr3_aa: CASSLFTGGDPDTQYF
cdr3_nt: TGTGCCAGCAGTTTATTCACAGGGGGCGACCCAGATACGCAGTATTTT

d_call: NA
j_call: TRBJ2-1
clone_size: NA
v_call: TRBV19
cdr3_aa: CASSIEGGARYNEQFF
cdr3_nt: TGTGCCAGTAGTATAGAAGGGGGGGCGCGGTACAATGAGCAGTTCTTC

d_call: NA
j_call: TRBJ2-7
clone_size: NA
v_call: TRBV7-9
cdr3_aa: CASSQDLSGPYEQYF
cdr3_nt: TGTGCCAGCAGCCAAGATCTAAGCGGCCCCTACGAGCAGTACTTC

d_call: NA
j_call: TRBJ2-7
clone_size: NA
v_call: TRBV27
cdr3_aa: CASSLIAGEQYF
cdr3_nt: TGTGCCAGCAGTTTGATAGCCGGCGAGCAGTACTTC

d_call: TRBD1
j_call: TRBJ2-7
clone_size: NA
v_call: TRBV29-1
cdr3_aa: CSVRQGPGEQYF
cdr3_nt: TGCAGCGTGAGACAGGGACCGGGGGAGCAGTACTTC

d_call: NA
j_call: TRBJ2-3
clone_size: NA
v_call: TRBV19
cdr3_aa: CASSPSRTDTQYF
cdr3_nt: TGTGCCAGTAGTCCCTCGCGCACAGATACGCAGTATTTT

d_call: NA
j_call: TRBJ2-3
clone_size: once
v_call: TRBV7-9
cdr3_aa: CASSLGTSGRADTQYF
cdr3_nt: TGTGCCAGCAGCCTTGGGACCTCCGGGAGAGCAGATACGCAGTATTTT

d_call: NA
j_call: TRBJ1-1
clone_size: once
v_call: TRBV19
cdr3_aa: CASFLTGANTEAFF
cdr3_nt: TGTGCCAGCTTTTTGACAGGAGCGAACACTGAAGCTTTCTTT

d_call: NA
j_call: TRBJ2-7
clone_size: NA
v_call: TRBV28
cdr3_aa: CASSSQRAEPYEQYF
cdr3_nt: TGTGCCAGCAGTTCGCAGCGGGCTGAGCCCTACGAGCAGTACTTC

d_call: TRBD1
j_call: TRBJ1-4
clone_size: NA
v_call: TRBV4-1
cdr3_aa: CASSLGTGLSATNEKLFF
cdr3_nt: TGCGCCAGCAGCTTAGGGACAGGCCTTTCCGCAACTAATGAAAAACTGTTTTTT

d_call: NA
j_call: TRBJ2-3
clone_size: NA
v_call: TRBV7-9
cdr3_aa: CASSFKQVDTQYF
cdr3_nt: TGTGCCAGCAGCTTTAAACAGGTGGATACGCAGTATTTT

d_call: NA
j_call: TRBJ2-1
clone_size: NA
v_call: TRBV9
cdr3_aa: CASSVGGGSGPRNEQFF
cdr3_nt: TGTGCCAGCAGCGTAGGGGGTGGTAGCGGCCCGAGGAATGAGCAGTTCTTC

d_call: TRBD2
j_call: TRBJ2-7
clone_size: NA
v_call: TRBV29-1
cdr3_aa: CSVETSGTPYEQYF
cdr3_nt: TGCAGCGTGGAGACTAGCGGGACGCCCTACGAGCAGTACTTC

d_call: NA
j_call: TRBJ1-2
clone_size: NA
v_call: TRBV7-9
cdr3_aa: CASSPRGDTYGYTF
cdr3_nt: TGTGCCAGCAGTCCCAGGGGAGACACCTATGGCTACACCTTC

d_call: NA
j_call: TRBJ2-7
clone_size: NA
v_call: TRBV7-9
cdr3_aa: CASSSRISGRAYEQYF
cdr3_nt: TGTGCCAGCAGCTCGAGGATTAGCGGAAGGGCTTACGAGCAGTACTTC

d_call: NA
j_call: TRBJ2-2
clone_size: NA
v_call: TRBV4-1
cdr3_aa: CASSQFDRPSNTGELFF
cdr3_nt: TGCGCCAGCAGCCAATTTGACAGACCATCGAACACCGGGGAGCTGTTTTTT

d_call: NA
j_call: TRBJ2-3
clone_size: NA
v_call: TRBV11-2
cdr3_aa: CASSLDPTGHSTDTQYF
cdr3_nt: TGTGCCAGCAGCTTAGATCCCACGGGGCACAGCACAGATACGCAGTATTTT

d_call: NA
j_call: TRBJ2-1
clone_size: NA
v_call: TRBV6-1
cdr3_aa: CASAETTGSYNEQFF
cdr3_nt: TGTGCCAGCGCGGAAACAACGGGCTCCTACAATGAGCAGTTCTTC

d_call: NA
j_call: TRBJ2-2
clone_size: once
v_call: TRBV27
cdr3_aa: CASSLFSGELFF
cdr3_nt: TGTGCCAGCAGTTTATTTTCCGGGGAGCTGTTTTTT

d_call: NA
j_call: TRBJ2-2
clone_size: NA
v_call: TRBV19
cdr3_aa: CASSWVPPGELFF
cdr3_nt: TGTGCCAGTAGTTGGGTGCCTCCCGGGGAGCTGTTTTTT

d_call: TRBD1
j_call: TRBJ2-7
clone_size: NA
v_call: TRBV29-1
cdr3_aa: CSVTGTELYEQYF
cdr3_nt: TGCAGCGTCACCGGGACAGAGCTTTACGAGCAGTACTTC

d_call: NA
j_call: TRBJ1-5
clone_size: NA
v_call: TRBV10-2
cdr3_aa: CASSESGRVIAQHF
cdr3_nt: TGCGCCAGCAGTGAGTCGGGGAGGGTGATAGCCCAGCATTTT